The TCR beta chain under discussion was sequenced for a study of radiation and T cells in renal cell carcinoma. Whole-study results and caveats: Intratumoral heterogeneity was not captured in these approximately 1 g regions.

V lost 1 base and J 0 bases, leaving 8 bases between the germline ends. The CDR3 covers 15 residues. CDR1 and CDR2 from the germline V gene are LGHNA and YNFKEQ. The treatment was: treatment-naive control, cytoreductive nephrectomy. Controls were unirradiated tumors from treatment-naive cytoreductive nephrectomy patients. This renal cell carcinoma was of the clear cell type. Note on this clone: Its antigen is as yet unknown.

Data came from immunoSEQ multiplex PCR; TCRdb stores just in-frame clones and leaves some out. Of 20,000 to 25,000 clones listed, more than 45% are singletons. The sequence was collected from a man aged 35 to 55 with renal cell carcinoma. This chain links TRBV4-2 with TRBJ2-3; D not resolved. The input for sequencing was tumor tissue, taken from a patient whose treatment was nephrectomy without radiotherapy. CDR3 protein: CASSQAVPSTDTQYF. Written as DNA, the CDR3 is TGTGCCAGCAGCCAAGCGGTCCCTAGCACAGATACGCAGTATTTT.